In its sample, the clone carrying this T cell receptor beta chain was seen a few times. Antigen: not known. This sample is drawn from a study of beta chain features in type 1 diabetes. Study-wide points: Significant though moderate, a shortening of TCRB CDR3s appeared in all four CD4+ subsets of Type 1 diabetes patients.

V was shortened by 5 bases and J by 2 bases, with 14 bases between the two germline ends. Germline lookup yields CDR1 MNHEY and CDR2 SMNVEV (reference sequence). The CDR3 spans 15 residues. Since all of the isolated RNA was reverse transcribed, expressed TCRB transcripts were what got sequenced. Only in-frame clones appear in the TCRdb table, and some are missing; sequencing was by immunoSEQ multiplex PCR. Of 500,000 to 800,000 clones in the sample, 9.5% to 15% were seen once. The sequence was collected from a man in his thirties or forties with type 1 diabetes. The sequenced material came from naive CD4+ T cells from blood. V is TRBV27 and J is TRBJ2-3, with no clear D. Here the CDR3 DNA reads TGTGCCAGCAGTCAAGACCGGGTGGACACAGATACGCAGTATTTT. This gives the protein CASSQDRVDTDTQYF.